Reported below is one T cell receptor beta chain. Authors' methods: Junction-only sequences without quality scores came from ImmunoSEQ, so filtering differed. Repertoires were generated with immunoSEQ multiplex PCR, while TCRdb's copy carries only in-frame clones and drops some. Clone size and the V and J calls come from that table; the DNA yielded D and trimming. The sample consists of approximately 840,000 clones, roughly 96% of them appearing once. The naive CD8 population came from CD45RO-negative cells selected for CCR7, without terminally differentiated effector memory CD45RA+ cells. The data derive from a study of shared clonotypes between healthy human individuals. At the level of the study: Donors were a couple of women and a few men aged 18 to 49.

With 7 bases clipped from V and 2 bases from J, the junction kept 8 bases outside the gene matches. CDR3 size: 15 residues. Germline V gives CDR1 MNHEY, CDR2 SMNVEV (reference sequence). The chain recombines TRBV27 with TRBJ2-3; 8 bases match TRBD2. The specimen sequenced was naive CD8+ T cells sorted from blood. This TCR derives from a man between 25 and 39 years old in good health. The chain's CDR3 is CASKAGGGSTDTQYF. The CDR3, as DNA: TGTGCCAGCAAGGCCGGGGGGGGATCCACAGATACGCAGTATTTT.